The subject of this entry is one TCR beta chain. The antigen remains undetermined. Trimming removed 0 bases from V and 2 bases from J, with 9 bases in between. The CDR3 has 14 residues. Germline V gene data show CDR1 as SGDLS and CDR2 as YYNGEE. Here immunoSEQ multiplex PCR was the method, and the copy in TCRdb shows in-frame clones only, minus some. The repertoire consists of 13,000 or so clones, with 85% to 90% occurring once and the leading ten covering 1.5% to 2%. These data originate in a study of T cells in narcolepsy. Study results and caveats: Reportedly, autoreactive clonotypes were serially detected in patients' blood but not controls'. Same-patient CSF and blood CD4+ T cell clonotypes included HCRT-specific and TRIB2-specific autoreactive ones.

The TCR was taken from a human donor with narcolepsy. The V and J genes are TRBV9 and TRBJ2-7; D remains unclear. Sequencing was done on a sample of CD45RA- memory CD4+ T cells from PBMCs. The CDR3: CASSVGGGPYEQYF. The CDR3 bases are TGTGCCAGCAGCGTAGGCGGCGGCCCCTACGAGCAGTACTTC.